A single sample gave rise to the 26 T cell receptor beta chains below, sequenced in a study of shared clonotypes between healthy human individuals. The assay was immunoSEQ multiplex PCR, and TCRdb's table has in-frame clones only and misses some. The sample holds 950,000 to 1,100,000 clones, about 75% seen once. The material sequenced was memory CD4+ T cells sorted from blood. As for subset: CD45RA-negative fraction. Source of these receptors: a man in his late teens or twenties in good health.

V usage is TRBV5-4 and J usage is TRBJ2-1, with D uncertain. The germline V gene encodes CDR1 SGHNT and CDR2 YYREEE (reference sequence). There are 16 residues in the CDR3. The ends were cut back, 4 bases at V and 0 bases at J, with 14 bases in the middle. Written as DNA, the CDR3 is TGTGCCAGCAGCCCTCCCGGGCCTCGCTCCTACAATGAGCAGTTCTTC. Translating it yields CASSPPGPRSYNEQFF.

This clone is a singleton in its sample. The rearrangement links TRBV28 to TRBJ1-4; 7 positions match TRBD1. The germline V gene has CDR1 MDHEN and CDR2 SYDVKM. The CDR3 runs 16 residues. J was trimmed by 9 bases and V by 8 bases; bases with no gene match: 18. The CDR3 loop reads CASARQGGMRAQKLFF. The CDR3 coding sequence is TGTGCCAGCGCCCGACAGGGTGGTATGAGGGCTCAAAAACTGTTTTTT.

CDR3 loop: CAWSVEIEQFF. CDR3 DNA: TGTGCCTGGAGTGTAGAGATTGAGCAGTTCTTC. The chain links TRBV30 to TRBJ2-1; D uncertain. Germline CDR1 is GTSNPN and CDR2 is SVGIG (reference sequence). The CDR3 has 11 residues. The V and J ends lost 0 bases and 9 bases respectively, with 6 bases between them.

This chain links TRBV2 with TRBJ2-1; D is ambiguous. CDR3 length: 13 amino acids. With 4 bases removed from V and 6 bases from J, the gap between germline ends came to 10 bases. Germline V gene data show CDR1 as SNHLY and CDR2 as FYNNEI. The CDR3, as DNA: TGTGCCAGCAGTGCCGAGCCCACCAATGAGCAGTTCTTC. Translation gives CASSAEPTNEQFF.

In its sample, this clone was seen once. The genes are TRBV29-1 and TRBJ2-3; the match to TRBD2 covers 7 bases. The V gene's germline CDR1 is SQVTM and CDR2 ANQGSEA. This CDR3 has 10 amino acids. The trim removed 5 bases at V and 13 bases at J, leaving 6 bases unmatched. The DNA for the CDR3 is TGCAGCGTTAGGCTAGCGGAAGAGTATTTT. This translates into CSVRLAEEYF.

This sequence joins TRBV28 and TRBJ2-7; D uncertain. The V gene lost 5 bases and the J gene lost 2 bases, with 13 bases spanning the gap. The CDR3 runs to 14 residues. Germline-derived CDR1 and CDR2 are MDHEN and SYDVKM. DNA for the CDR3: TGTGCCAGCAGTGTTACGCCCCGGACCTACGAGCAGTACTTC. It specifies CASSVTPRTYEQYF.

The chain is built from TRBV6-6 and TRBJ2-1; TRBD2 is a possible D gene (6 bases). This CDR3 spans 12 amino acids. The germline V and J ends were trimmed by 5 bases and 6 bases, with 8 bases remaining between them. The V gene's germline CDR1 is MNHNY and CDR2 SVGAGI (reference sequence). CDR3 sequence (DNA): TGTGCCAGCAGTCTGGGGGGCAATGAGCAGTTCTTC. Translating gives CASSLGGNEQFF.

The chain joins TRBV7-2 to TRBJ1-6, with 7 bases aligning to TRBD1. V shed 5 bases, J shed 10 bases, and the junction held 8 bases outside the gene matches. CDR1 SGHTA and CDR2 FQGNSA come from the germline V gene. The CDR3 has 14 amino acids. CDR3 nucleotides: TGTGCCAGCAGCCCGACAGGGACTGGATCACCCCTCCACTTT. Amino acids: CASSPTGTGSPLHF.

V is TRBV4-1 and J is TRBJ1-5; tentative D call: TRBD1 (5 bases). Trimming took 0 bases from V and 0 from J, leaving 12 bases between them. The CDR3 length is 17 residues. CDR1 is MGHRA, CDR2 YSYEKL, per germline. CDR3 residues: CASSQDVTGASNQPQHF. Here the CDR3 DNA reads TGCGCCAGCAGCCAAGACGTAACTGGGGCTAGCAATCAGCCCCAGCATTTT.

This clone came up once. The V call is TRBV5-4, the J call TRBJ2-3; D might be TRBD2 (6 bases). V lost 0 bases, J lost 0 bases, and 14 bases lay in between. The CDR3 is 17 amino acids. Germline CDR1 reads SGHNT; CDR2 reads YYREEE (reference sequence). CDR3 in amino acids: CASSLAGVAASTDTQYF. The CDR3, as DNA: TGTGCCAGCAGCTTGGCCGGAGTAGCGGCTAGCACAGATACGCAGTATTTT.

V and J are TRBV14 and TRBJ2-1; unclear D gene. CDR1 is SGHDN, CDR2 FVKESK, per germline. V lost 2 bases to trimming and J lost 4 bases, with 6 bases between them. The CDR3 loop spans 13 amino acids. The CDR3: CASSQLAYNEQFF. In DNA form, the CDR3 reads TGTGCCAGCAGCCAATTGGCGTACAATGAGCAGTTCTTC.

The chain carries TRBV6-1 and TRBJ2-5; TRBD2 matches 10 bases. The junction had 4 bases not matched to a gene; V was cut back by 4 bases and J by 2 bases. The CDR3 length is 15 residues. Germline V gene lookup returns CDR1 MNHNS and CDR2 SASEGT. This chain's CDR3 is CASSVGSGGQETQYF. The CDR3 DNA is TGTGCCAGCAGTGTTGGTAGCGGGGGGCAAGAGACCCAGTACTTC.

A word on this clone: This sample also contains other DNA sequences that code for the same CDR3. The chain combines TRBV6-5 with TRBJ1-3, with D uncertain. Germline values: CDR1 MNHEY, CDR2 SVGAGI. The CDR3 is 15 residues long. The ends were cut back, 6 bases at V and 4 bases at J, with 16 bases in the middle. DNA for the CDR3: TGTGCCAGCAGCCCCCCGGGAGTCGGAGGAAACACCATATATTTT. This gives the protein CASSPPGVGGNTIYF.

The CDR3 region has the DNA TGTGCCACCAGCAGAGCGGCTAGCGGGATCAATGAGCAGTTCTTC. Its translation: CATSRAASGINEQFF. This rearrangement joins TRBV15 to TRBJ2-1; 9 nucleotides align to TRBD2. CDR3 size: 15 residues. Germline values: CDR1 LNHNV, CDR2 YYDKDF (reference sequence). V was clipped by 1 base and J by 6 bases; unmatched bases: 4.

The chain recombines TRBV13 with TRBJ2-1, with TRBD2 matching 9 bases. Trimming took 2 bases from V and 2 from J; bases not matched to a gene: 7. CDR1 and CDR2 from the germline V gene are PRHDT and FYEKMQ (reference sequence). The CDR3 extends over 17 amino acids. The CDR3 bases are TGTGCCAGCAGCTTACTCCGTAGCGGGAGAACCTACAATGAGCAGTTCTTC. Its protein product is CASSLLRSGRTYNEQFF.

Concerning this clone itself: This CDR3 is also generated by other DNA sequences in the sample. V gene TRBV6-1 combines with J gene TRBJ1-2; D remains ambiguous. Germline assignment: CDR1 MNHNS and CDR2 SASEGT. The CDR3 covers 12 residues. Trimming removed 1 base from V and 8 bases from J, with 8 bases in between. CDR3 in amino acids: CASSEVGRGYTF. CDR3 coding DNA: TGTGCCAGCAGTGAAGTCGGGCGGGGCTACACCTTC.

The chain carries TRBV11-3 and TRBJ1-4; D is uncertain. The V end lost 1 base, the J end lost 7 bases, and 7 bases lay between the germline ends. This CDR3 is built from 13 residues. Per the germline V gene, CDR1 is SGHNT and CDR2 is YENEEA. The chain's CDR3 is CASSLGYGEKLFF. The CDR3 DNA follows: TGTGCCAGCAGCTTAGGATATGGTGAAAAACTGTTTTTT.

J is TRBJ1-2 and V is TRBV10-3; maybe TRBD1 (6 bases). The CDR3 is 15 amino acids. CDR1 and CDR2 (germline): ENHRY, SYGVKD. Trimming removed 11 bases from V and 5 bases from J, with 24 bases in between. As DNA, the CDR3 is TGTGCCGCCACCGTACAGGCGATGGGGACATATGGCTACACCTTC. As protein: CAATVQAMGTYGYTF.

The chain combines TRBV7-8 with TRBJ2-7; D tentatively fits TRBD1 or TRBD2 (5 bases each). Trimming took 5 bases from V and 0 from J, leaving 14 bases between them. This CDR3 is 15 amino acids long. Germline V gene sequence: CDR1 SGHVS, CDR2 FQNEAQ. CDR3 residues: CASSRAGTFSYEQYF. In nucleotides, the CDR3 is TGTGCCAGCAGCCGAGCCGGGACCTTCTCCTACGAGCAGTACTTC. The variable domain in full, completed from reference TRBV7-8 and TRBJ2-7, reads GAGVSQSPRYKVAKRGQDVALRCDPISGHVSLFWYQQALGQGPEFLTYFQNEAQLDKSGLPSDRFFAERPEGSVSTLKIQRTQQEDSAVYLCASSRAGTFSYEQYFGPGTRLTVT.

V usage is TRBV30 and J usage is TRBJ2-5; 11 bases line up with TRBD2. This CDR3 spans 13 amino acids. V lost 4 bases to trimming and J lost 5 bases; unmatched junction nucleotides: 3. CDR1 GTSNPN and CDR2 SVGIG come from the germline V gene (reference sequence). CDR3 in DNA: TGTGCCTGGACCCTAGCGGGAGGTGAGACCCAGTACTTC. Its protein is CAWTLAGGETQYF.

A few counts support this clone. This chain joins TRBV19 and TRBJ1-6, with 7 bases that match TRBD1. CDR3 size: 23 residues. V was clipped by 1 base and J by 0 bases; unmatched bases: 21. Germline-derived CDR1 and CDR2 are LNHDA and SQIVND (reference sequence). The CDR3 loop is CASSIGVWAGTALGSSYNSPLHF. Here the CDR3 DNA reads TGTGCCAGTAGTATAGGGGTTTGGGCCGGGACAGCCCTCGGAAGCTCCTATAATTCACCCCTCCACTTT.

The chain is built from TRBV19 and TRBJ2-7, with no clear D. There are 13 residues in the CDR3. Germline CDR1 is LNHDA and CDR2 is SQIVND (reference sequence). V shed 5 bases and J shed 6 bases, with 14 bases lying between them. The CDR3 sequence is CASSPTKSSEQYF. Here the CDR3 DNA reads TGTGCCAGTAGTCCGACGAAGAGCTCCGAGCAGTACTTC.

Points on this clone: A single base separates this from a much larger clone, so it may be a read error. The rearrangement links TRBV2 to TRBJ2-1; 7 bases line up with TRBD1. There are 13 residues in the CDR3. Per the germline V gene, CDR1 is SNHLY and CDR2 is FYNNEI. The CDR3 here is CVSSRDSYNEQFF. The CDR3 nucleotides are TGTGTCAGCAGCCGGGACAGCTACAATGAGCAGTTCTTC.

The table lists this clone with a count of one. The chain has TRBV6-5 and TRBJ1-3; 9 nucleotides line up with TRBD1. The CDR3 has 14 residues. The germline V gene encodes CDR1 MNHEY and CDR2 SVGAGI. The CDR3 is CASGQGRTGNTIYF. The CDR3 nucleotides are TGTGCTTCGGGACAGGGAAGAACTGGAAACACCATATATTTT.

The chain joins TRBV5-1 to TRBJ2-7, with D possibly matching TRBD1 (6 bases). CDR3 length equals 14 residues. Trimming left V 4 bases short and J 6 bases short, with 17 bases between. Per germline, CDR1 SGHRS and CDR2 YFSETQ. The chain's CDR3 is CASSPAQQGAEQYF. In nucleotides, the CDR3 is TGCGCCAGCAGCCCGGCCCAACAGGGAGCCGAGCAGTACTTC.

Comment on this clone: The sample carries other DNA sequences with the same CDR3. The V and J genes are TRBV6-6 and TRBJ1-4, with D unclear. The V end lost 6 bases, the J end lost 0 bases, and 2 bases lay between the germline ends. The V gene's germline CDR1 is MNHNY and CDR2 SVGAGI (reference sequence). This CDR3 has 12 amino acids. The CDR3, as DNA: TGTGCCAGCAGAGCAACTAATGAAAAACTGTTTTTT. Translated: CASRATNEKLFF.